These 3 T cell receptor beta chains share one sample of origin, sequenced in a study of OX40 agonist ivuxolimab in advanced cancers. Sequencing used immunoSEQ multiplex PCR; TCRdb keeps in-frame clones, though not all of them. The sample yields about 48,000 clones, roughly 84% seen once. The material sequenced was CD4+ or CD8+ T cells sorted from blood, taken in a trial of the OX40 agonist ivuxolimab. The receptors originated from an adult with an advanced solid tumor such as melanoma, head and neck, liver or kidney cancer.

V usage is TRBV2 and J usage is TRBJ1-4; no firm D call. The V gene's germline CDR1 is SNHLY and CDR2 FYNNEI. The CDR3 spans 14 residues. V lost 7 bases to trimming and J lost 7 bases, with 16 bases between them. CDR3 region: CASTKRPRSEKLFF. The CDR3 DNA follows: TGTGCCAGCACGAAGAGGCCCCGGAGTGAAAAACTGTTTTTT.

This clone has only one observation. This chain connects TRBV7-9 to TRBJ2-7, with D possibly matching TRBD1 (5 bases). The V gene's germline CDR1 is SEHNR and CDR2 FQNEAQ (reference sequence). Trimming removed 5 bases at V and 10 bases at J, with 12 bases between. CDR3 length: 11 residues. In DNA, the CDR3 is TGTGCCAGCAGCCCAGGGTTTGGACAGTACTTC. Protein sequence: CASSPGFGQYF.

V gene TRBV30 combines with J gene TRBJ2-3, with 7 positions matching TRBD1. Germline V gene lookup returns CDR1 GTSNPN and CDR2 SVGIG (reference sequence). With 1 base clipped from V and 6 bases from J, the junction kept 10 bases outside the gene matches. This CDR3 is 15 amino acids long. The CDR3 is CAWSGGQVNADTQYF. CDR3 nucleotides: TGTGCCTGGAGTGGCGGACAGGTCAATGCGGATACGCAGTATTTT. Filled out from reference TRBV30 and TRBJ2-3, the complete variable domain reads SQTIHQWPATLVQPVGSPLSLECTVEGTSNPNLYWYRQAAGRGLQLLFYSVGIGQISSEVPQNLSASRPQDRQFILSSKKLLLSDSGFYLCAWSGGQVNADTQYFGPGTRLTVL.